The next 8 T cell receptor beta chains were all read from a single sample in a study of identical twins (dated by TCRdb to about 2016). Library method: 5' RACE. This sample was sequenced with an Illumina HiSeq 2000. TCRdb reprocessed the public reads (quality trimming at Q25 with fastp, clone calling with MiXCR) and kept in-frame beta chains. One record per CDR3 amino acid sequence lists the most common genes and DNA. This sample lists some 790,000 distinct CDR3 sequences; roughly 20% were detected once. The ten largest clones add up to around 13% of the sample. These same records also appear under a second study, on T cells expressing NK-cell markers.

What was sequenced was PBMCs. The receptors shown here come from a woman under 30 in good health.

This clonotype was seen ten or more times. V is TRBV5-1 and J is TRBJ2-1; the D gene is possibly TRBD2 (5 bases). Germline loops: CDR1 SGHRS, CDR2 YFSETQ. This CDR3 has 15 amino acids. The ends were cut back, 0 bases at V and 1 base at J, with 8 bases in the middle. The CDR3 protein is CASSLGSVSYNEQFF. CDR3 DNA sequence: TGCGCCAGCAGCTTGGGTAGCGTTTCCTACAATGAGCAGTTCTTC.

This clonotype came up once. The rearrangement uses TRBV9 and TRBJ2-3; TRBD1 matches at 7 bases. CDR1 is SGDLS, CDR2 YYNGEE, per germline. This CDR3 is 17 amino acids long. J lost 2 bases, V lost 3 bases, and 12 bases had no gene match. CDR3 DNA: TGTGCCAGCAGCGCCCCGTCCAAGGGGGCGGCCACAGATACGCAGTATTTT. This encodes CASSAPSKGAATDTQYF. Full variable domain (rest looked up from reference TRBV9 and TRBJ2-3): DSGVTQTPKHLITATGQRVTLRCSPRSGDLSVYWYQQSLDQGLQFLIQYYNGEERAKGNILERFSAQQFPDLHSELNLSSLELGDSALYFCASSAPSKGAATDTQYFGPGTRLTVL.

This clonotype was seen a handful of times. The gene calls are TRBV6-1 and TRBJ2-7; 7 bases fit TRBD1. Germline V CDR1 and CDR2: MNHNS, SASEGT. The CDR3 extends over 13 amino acids. With V trimmed by 8 bases and J by 4 bases, 8 bases remained unmatched. The CDR3 protein is CASQKGAWYEQYF. The CDR3 region has the DNA TGTGCCAGCCAGAAGGGGGCCTGGTACGAGCAGTACTTC.

This clonotype was picked up a small number of times. The CDR3 region has the DNA TGTGCCAGCAGCCTGCTAGGTGGCGGTACGCAGTATTTT. Translating it yields CASSLLGGGTQYF. This chain connects TRBV7-3 to TRBJ2-3; no clear D gene. The V gene lost 5 bases and the J gene lost 8 bases, with 14 bases spanning the gap. The length of the CDR3 is 13 residues. The V gene's germline CDR1 is SGHTA and CDR2 FQGTGA.

This clonotype has only a few counts. V gene TRBV6-1 combines with J gene TRBJ2-7; 10 positions agree with TRBD2. Germline CDR1 and CDR2: MNHNS and SASEGT. The CDR3 extends over 14 amino acids. The junction had 6 bases not matched to a gene; V was cut back by 7 bases and J by 3 bases. DNA of the CDR3: TGTGCCAGCAACCGACTAGCGGGCCTCTACGAGCAGTACTTC. Translation: CASNRLAGLYEQYF.

This clonotype was observed a few times. V is TRBV7-2 and J is TRBJ2-2; D is unclear. Trimming removed 5 bases from V and 5 bases from J, with 12 bases in between. Germline CDR1 reads SGHTA; CDR2 reads FQGNSA. There are 14 residues in the CDR3. The CDR3 protein is CASSRSWGTGELFF. DNA of the CDR3: TGTGCCAGCAGCCGTTCATGGGGTACCGGGGAGCTGTTTTTT.

This clonotype occurred a few times. The chain has TRBV2 and TRBJ1-1; D is undetermined. Trimming pared 3 bases from V and 0 bases from J, leaving 11 bases between. The CDR3 has 15 residues. The V gene's germline CDR1 is SNHLY and CDR2 FYNNEI. This CDR3 reads CASSDLGLMNTEAFF. CDR3 coding DNA: TGTGCCAGCAGTGATCTAGGGTTGATGAACACTGAAGCTTTCTTT.

V and J are TRBV7-2 and TRBJ2-2; TRBD1 is a possible D gene (6 bases). Germline CDR1 is SGHTA and CDR2 is FQGNSA. Deletions cut 10 bases from V and 2 bases from J, with 20 bases between. This CDR3 has 16 residues. CDR3 DNA: TGTGCCACCCCGGAAACTCAGGGGACCAACACCGGGGAGCTGTTTTTT. Its protein is CATPETQGTNTGELFF.